One sample yielded the 27 T cell receptor beta chains listed below, sequenced in a study of blood T cell repertoires in COVID-19. The assay was immunoSEQ multiplex PCR, and TCRdb's table has in-frame clones only and misses some. The top ten clones hold 1.1% of a sample with about 190,000 clones, about 85% of them seen once. The specimen was peripheral blood. These receptor sequences come from a man between 25 and 39 years old with acute or convalescent COVID-19.

V gene TRBV2 combines with J gene TRBJ1-3; D is unresolved. The CDR3 has 13 residues. Germline-derived CDR1 and CDR2 are SNHLY and FYNNEI. Trimming took off 8 bases at V and 0 bases at J, with 8 bases between the two ends. CDR3 nucleotides: TGTGCCAGCGGGGAGAGCTCTGGAAACACCATATATTTT. Its protein product is CASGESSGNTIYF.

The chain joins TRBV19 to TRBJ2-7; D remains unclear. V dropped 1 base and J dropped 3 bases, with 13 bases sitting between them. The germline V gene encodes CDR1 LNHDA and CDR2 SQIVND (reference sequence). The CDR3 has 15 residues. DNA for the CDR3: TGTGCCAGTAGTATAGGCCACACGATACGCTACGAGCAGTACTTC. As protein: CASSIGHTIRYEQYF.

The table lists this clone with a count of one. DNA for the CDR3: TGTGCCAGCAGCCAAGCCGGGACAGGGACGCCAGGAAACACCATATATTTT. Encoded protein: CASSQAGTGTPGNTIYF. The rearrangement joins TRBV5-4 to TRBJ1-3, with TRBD1 matching over 9 bases. CDR1 is SGHNT and CDR2 is YYREEE in the germline V gene (reference sequence). Unmatched junction bases numbered 12, after V lost 4 bases and J lost 4 bases. The CDR3 totals 17 residues.

This chain uses TRBV19 with TRBJ2-3; the D is unclear. The CDR3 runs 14 residues. V was clipped by 6 bases and J by 0 bases, with 10 bases between them. In germline, CDR1 is LNHDA, CDR2 SQIVND (reference sequence). CDR3 sequence reads: CASRMSSSTDTQYF. CDR3 DNA sequence: TGTGCCAGTAGAATGTCGTCTAGCACAGATACGCAGTATTTT.

This clone was seen more than once but under ten times. This chain uses TRBV12-3 or TRBV12-4 with TRBJ1-4; no reliable D call. Trimming pared 3 bases from V and 8 bases from J, leaving 7 bases between. This CDR3 comprises 12 residues. DNA of the CDR3: TGTGCCAGCAGTTTCGGTATAGAAAAACTGTTTTTT. Protein product: CASSFGIEKLFF.

This chain joins TRBV23-1 and TRBJ2-1, with D possibly TRBD2 on 6 matching bases. TRBV23-1 counts as an open reading frame of uncertain function. V was shortened by 3 bases and J by 3 bases, with 18 bases between the two germline ends. The CDR3 runs 17 residues. CDR3 region: CASSQPPRDSLYNEQFF. The CDR3 nucleotides read TGCGCCAGCAGTCAGCCCCCGAGGGACTCGCTCTACAATGAGCAGTTCTTC.

This chain uses TRBV5-5 with TRBJ1-5; D may be TRBD1 (5 bases). Trimming took off 2 bases at V and 6 bases at J, with 9 bases between the two ends. The V gene's germline CDR1 is SGHKS and CDR2 YYEKEE (reference sequence). There are 13 residues in the CDR3. The CDR3 is CASSFAGGQPQHF. The CDR3 DNA reads as TGTGCCAGCAGCTTTGCCGGGGGTCAGCCCCAGCATTTT.

The chain employs TRBV5-1 and TRBJ2-5; D is possibly TRBD1 (6 bases). The V gene lost 3 bases and the J gene lost 9 bases, with 18 bases spanning the gap. Germline CDR1 SGHRS, CDR2 YFSETQ. This CDR3 spans 14 amino acids. CDR3 in amino acids: CASSSDSHGRAQYF. CDR3 nucleotides: TGCGCCAGCAGCTCGGACAGCCACGGAAGGGCCCAGTACTTC.

This clone was counted only a few times. The V call is TRBV27, the J call TRBJ1-5, with D maybe TRBD1 (6 bases). The CDR3 has 16 amino acids. V was clipped by 6 bases and J by 2 bases, with 17 bases between them. Germline V lookup: CDR1 MNHEY, CDR2 SMNVEV (reference sequence). The CDR3 loop reads CASSHRLGGRNQPQHF. The CDR3 DNA is TGTGCCAGCAGCCACCGCCTAGGGGGACGCAATCAGCCCCAGCATTTT.

This chain joins TRBV11-2 and TRBJ1-3; the D gene is possibly TRBD1 (6 bases). V gave up 5 bases and J gave up 0 bases, with 23 bases separating them. The CDR3 extends over 19 amino acids. Germline CDR1 is SGHAT and CDR2 is FQNNGV. The CDR3 DNA is TGTGCCAGCAGCCGCACTCTTTACCGGGACACTACCTCTGGAAACACCATATATTTT. Residues: CASSRTLYRDTTSGNTIYF.

This chain links TRBV29-1 with TRBJ2-1; 8 bases are shared with TRBD2. Germline lookup yields CDR1 SQVTM and CDR2 ANQGSEA. Unmatched junction bases numbered 3, after V lost 4 bases and J lost 4 bases. This CDR3 is 13 amino acids long. The chain's CDR3 is CSVVRGGYNEQFF. CDR3 sequence (DNA): TGCAGCGTTGTCCGGGGGGGTTACAATGAGCAGTTCTTC.

The chain combines TRBV28 with TRBJ2-1, with D possibly matching TRBD1 (5 bases). Germline CDR1 is MDHEN and CDR2 is SYDVKM. The V end lost 7 bases, the J end lost 0 bases, and 16 bases lay between the germline ends. This CDR3 has 16 amino acids. CDR3 sequence reads: CASNINGHSSYNEQFF. CDR3 coding DNA: TGTGCCAGCAACATAAACGGACACAGCTCCTACAATGAGCAGTTCTTC.

The genes are TRBV28 and TRBJ1-3; D is undetermined. With 7 bases removed from V and 1 base from J, the gap between germline ends came to 11 bases. Germline V gives CDR1 MDHEN, CDR2 SYDVKM. This CDR3 comprises 14 residues. This CDR3 is CASTSGSSGNTIYF. In nucleotides, the CDR3 is TGTGCCAGCACTAGTGGCAGTTCTGGAAACACCATATATTTT. Full variable domain (outside the CDR3, taken from reference TRBV28 and TRBJ1-3): DVKVTQSSRYLVKRTGEKVFLECVQDMDHENMFWYRQDPGLGLRLIYFSYDVKMKEKGDIPEGYSVSREKKERFSLILESASTNQTSMYLCASTSGSSGNTIYFGEGSWLTVV.

This chain links TRBV30 with TRBJ1-6, with D maybe TRBD1 (6 bases). Germline assignment: CDR1 GTSNPN and CDR2 SVGIG (reference sequence). Trimming left V 4 bases short and J 7 bases short, with 11 bases between. CDR3 length: 13 amino acids. As DNA, the CDR3 is TGTGCCTGGAATTCGCAGGGGAATTCACCCCTCCACTTT. Its protein is CAWNSQGNSPLHF.

The V call is TRBV28, the J call TRBJ2-7; 7 bases align to TRBD2. Germline assignment: CDR1 MDHEN and CDR2 SYDVKM. The ends lost 7 bases at V and 3 bases at J; junction bases unmatched: 18. This CDR3 contains 17 residues. The CDR3 DNA reads TGTGCCAGCAAAAAAACGGCGAGGACCCGGGGGGTCTACGAGCAGTACTTC. Translating gives CASKKTARTRGVYEQYF.

This clone has more than one count but fewer than ten. V usage is TRBV5-8 and J usage is TRBJ1-5, with 7 bases aligning to TRBD1. CDR1 and CDR2 (germline): SGHTS, YDEGEE. The CDR3 has 16 amino acids. Unmatched junction bases numbered 6, after V lost 2 bases and J lost 1 base. CDR3 DNA: TGTGCCAGCAGCTTTGGACAGGCAGGAAGCAATCAGCCCCAGCATTTT. It encodes CASSFGQAGSNQPQHF.

The genes are TRBV19 and TRBJ1-1, with 8 nucleotides matching TRBD1. Unmatched junction bases numbered 8, after V lost 4 bases and J lost 7 bases. From germline, CDR1 is LNHDA and CDR2 SQIVND (reference sequence). The CDR3 covers 14 residues. The CDR3 reads CASSTTGERNEAFF. The CDR3 DNA reads as TGTGCCAGTAGTACGACAGGGGAGAGAAATGAAGCTTTCTTT.

This clone came up once. V and J are TRBV9 and TRBJ2-5; D might be TRBD2 (6 bases). This CDR3 is built from 15 residues. Trimming took off 3 bases at V and 2 bases at J, with 14 bases between the two ends. Germline CDR1 SGDLS, CDR2 YYNGEE. The CDR3, as DNA: TGTGCCAGCAGCGCCCCGACACGGGAGCAAGAGACCCAGTACTTC. It encodes CASSAPTREQETQYF.

The genes are TRBV12-5 and TRBJ2-7; TRBD1 matches at 7 bases. The germline V gene encodes CDR1 LGHNT and CDR2 FRNRAP. With 7 bases clipped from V and 4 bases from J, the junction kept 13 bases outside the gene matches. This CDR3 comprises 15 residues. CDR3 bases: TGTGCTAGTGAACCCGCCCGGGACAGCTTGTACGAGCAGTACTTC. Translated, it gives CASEPARDSLYEQYF.

This clone was seen just once. The genes are TRBV5-1 and TRBJ1-1; 10 nucleotides line up with TRBD1. J gave up 5 bases and V 4 bases, and 8 bases lay outside the gene matches. The CDR3 runs 15 residues. CDR1 is SGHRS, CDR2 YFSETQ, per germline. CDR3 loop: CASSTRQGALTEAFF. The CDR3, as DNA: TGCGCCAGCAGCACCCGACAGGGGGCGCTGACTGAAGCTTTCTTT.

The chain links TRBV7-8 to TRBJ1-3; no definite D call. CDR3 length equals 16 residues. Germline CDR1 is SGHVS and CDR2 is FQNEAQ. V was pared by 0 bases and J by 2 bases, with 11 bases between. CDR3 in amino acids: CASSLASRGTGNTIYF. In DNA, the CDR3 is TGTGCCAGCAGCTTAGCGAGCCGGGGTACTGGAAACACCATATATTTT.

The genes are TRBV9 and TRBJ2-5, with TRBD2 identical over 14 bases. Losses at the gene ends were 3 bases for V and 5 bases for J; bases not matched to a gene: 6. The CDR3 has 16 residues. Germline V CDR1 and CDR2: SGDLS, YYNGEE. In DNA form, the CDR3 reads TGTGCCAGCAGCGACCGACTAGCGGGGGGGCTTGAGACCCAGTACTTC. Protein sequence: CASSDRLAGGLETQYF.

The chain has TRBV28 and TRBJ1-2; D is unclear. CDR1 and CDR2 from the germline V gene are MDHEN and SYDVKM. V was clipped by 5 bases and J by 7 bases, with 11 bases between them. The CDR3 is made up of 12 amino acids. CDR3 loop: CASSVLRVGYTF. The CDR3 DNA is TGTGCCAGCAGTGTACTTCGGGTTGGCTACACCTTC.

In this sample, this clone turned up a few times. This rearrangement joins TRBV10-1 to TRBJ1-1; D gene uncertain. The V gene lost 6 bases and the J gene lost 0 bases, with 8 bases spanning the gap. Germline assignment: CDR1 WNHNN and CDR2 SYGVQD (reference sequence). The length of the CDR3 is 13 residues. The CDR3 is CASRQTLNTEAFF. In DNA, the CDR3 is TGCGCCAGCAGACAGACGTTGAACACTGAAGCTTTCTTT.

The chain joins TRBV11-3 to TRBJ2-7; D is undetermined. Trimming stripped 7 bases from V and 2 bases from J, with 18 bases between. The CDR3 covers 15 residues. Germline V CDR1 and CDR2: SGHNT, YENEEA. This CDR3 reads CASKKIQSAPYEQYF. The CDR3 region has the DNA TGTGCCAGCAAAAAAATCCAGAGCGCGCCCTACGAGCAGTACTTC.

The CDR3 region has the DNA TGTGCCAGCAGCCATGCAGGGGACCGGGAGACCCAGTACTTC. This translates into CASSHAGDRETQYF. V usage is TRBV7-9 and J usage is TRBJ2-5, with a weak D call TRBD1 (6 bases). The V end was cut by 5 bases, the J end by 5 bases, with 15 bases between. The CDR3 has 14 residues. Germline CDR1 is SEHNR and CDR2 is FQNEAQ (reference sequence).

The chain joins TRBV4-2 to TRBJ2-3; 9 bases map to TRBD2. From germline, CDR1 is LGHNA and CDR2 YNFKEQ. CDR3 length equals 17 residues. The ends lost 3 bases at V and 5 bases at J; junction bases unmatched: 12. CDR3 coding DNA: TGTGCCAGCAGCCAGGGGGTAGCGGGGGCTGCGTTAGATACGCAGTATTTT. This encodes CASSQGVAGAALDTQYF.